The 16 T cell receptor beta chains below all came from one sample that was sequenced in a study of T cell clonality in common variable immunodeficiency. Method: immunoSEQ multiplex PCR; TCRdb's copy keeps in-frame clones and lacks some. Observed in the sample are about 47,000 clones, none of them singletons. The sequenced material came from peripheral blood mononuclear cells. These receptor sequences come from a person aged 18 to 75 in good health.

This clone was counted ten times or more. The read ends 3 residues shy of where the CDR3 ends; the end is completed using the germline J gene. J is TRBJ2-1 and V is TRBV19, with a tentative D call TRBD2 (6 bases). CDR3 size: 14 residues. V was pared by 5 bases and J by 4 bases, with 12 bases between. Per germline, CDR1 LNHDA and CDR2 SQIVND (reference sequence). The CDR3 region is CASSLAGTYNEQFF. The CDR3 bases that were read are TGTGCCAGTAGTCTTGCGGGGACGTACAATGAG.

This clone was counted ten times or more. The CDR3 end is not reached by the read, which stops 3 residues before it; the germline J gene fills it in. V is TRBV18 and J is TRBJ2-2; possibly TRBD1 for D (6 bases). The CDR3 sequence is 15 residues long. Germline values: CDR1 KGHSH, CDR2 LQKENI. Trimming stripped 0 bases from V and 4 bases from J, with 9 bases between. The CDR3 bases that were read are TGTGCCAGCTCACCACCGGGACAAGGCACCGGGGAG. Encoded protein: CASSPPGQGTGE. Given in full, the CDR3 is CASSPPGQGTGELFF.

As for this clone: The DNA ends 3 residues before the CDR3 does, and the rest of the CDR3 is filled in from the germline J gene. V and J are TRBV5-4 and TRBJ2-5; 12 bases agree with TRBD2. The V and J ends lost 5 bases and 5 bases, in that order; junction bases with no gene match: 10. CDR3 length: 16 residues. Looked up from germline, CDR1 is SGHNT and CDR2 is YYREEE (reference sequence). The sequenced CDR3 bases are TGTGCCAGCAGGCGTCTCCCTAGCGGGGGGGATGAGACC. It translates to CASRRLPSGGDET. The entire CDR3 sequence reads CASRRLPSGGDETQYF.

This clone appeared many times. The read gets to within 3 residues of the CDR3 end, and the germline J gene fills in the rest. The chain joins TRBV20-1 to TRBJ2-7; 16 bases map to TRBD2. The germline V gene encodes CDR1 DFQATT and CDR2 SNEGSKA (reference sequence). This CDR3 is 18 amino acids long. Losses at the gene ends were 1 base for V and 3 bases for J; bases not matched to a gene: 9. Here the CDR3 reads CSARGRGTSGGALYEQYF. The DNA read from the CDR3 is TGCAGTGCTAGAGGTCGCGGGACTAGCGGGGGGGCCCTCTACGAG.

This clone was recorded at least ten times. The read ends 3 residues shy of where the CDR3 ends; the end is completed using the germline J gene. The V gene is TRBV29-1, the J gene TRBJ1-2; D call uncertain. V was cut by 4 bases and J by 5 bases, with 11 bases left in between. The CDR3 spans 12 residues. Germline V gene data show CDR1 as SQVTM and CDR2 as ANQGSEA. The sequenced part of the CDR3 DNA is TGCAGCGTTGGGGATCGGGGTTATGGC. It encodes CSVGDRGYG. The whole CDR3 reads CSVGDRGYGYTF.

This clone was counted between two and nine times. The read stops 3 residues short of the end of the CDR3; the missing end is completed from the germline J gene. The chain has TRBV18 and TRBJ2-7; the D gene is possibly TRBD1 (6 bases). Trimming pared 6 bases from V and 4 bases from J, leaving 16 bases between. This CDR3 region has 14 residues. Germline V gene data show CDR1 as KGHSH and CDR2 as LQKENI. This chain's CDR3 is CASSRDEGEYEQYF. The DNA read from the CDR3 is TGTGCCAGCTCCCGAGACGAGGGGGAATACGAG.

This clone was seen repeatedly, ten times or more. The read halts 3 residues ahead of the CDR3 end, with the missing end drawn from the germline J gene. V and J are TRBV20-1 and TRBJ2-3, with TRBD2 matching over 15 bases. Germline assignment: CDR1 DFQATT and CDR2 SNEGSKA (reference sequence). V lost 3 bases and J lost 6; bases outside the gene matches: 4. This CDR3 comprises 15 residues. CDR3 DNA, as far as it was read: TGCAGTGCTAGTCGGACTAGCGGGGGGGCGGATACG. Translation: CSASRTSGGADT. The full CDR3 protein is CSASRTSGGADTQYF.

At least ten counts were recorded for this clone. The read ends 3 residues early relative to the CDR3; the germline J gene fills the gap. The rearrangement links TRBV2 to TRBJ2-7; D is unresolved. The CDR3 is 12 amino acids. Per germline, CDR1 SNHLY and CDR2 FYNNEI. The V end was cut by 7 bases, the J end by 6 bases, with 13 bases between. The CDR3: CASTLGPGEQYF. The sequenced CDR3 bases are TGTGCCAGCACCCTAGGCCCCGGCGAG.

This clone was observed many times. The read finishes 3 residues shy of the CDR3 end, and the germline J gene is used to complete it. This sequence joins TRBV19 and TRBJ2-7, with a weak D call TRBD2 (6 bases). Trimming shortened V by 3 bases and J by 3 bases, and 18 bases separated the two germline ends. Germline CDR1 and CDR2: LNHDA and SQIVND (reference sequence). This CDR3 is 16 amino acids long. CDR3 DNA (partial): TGTGCCAGTAGTATGGCACTGGGGGACTCCCACTACGAG. It yields the protein CASSMALGDSHYE. The entire CDR3 reads CASSMALGDSHYEQYF.

Regarding this clone: A much larger clonotype is one base distant, so this may be a read error. The read ends 3 residues before the CDR3 terminus; that terminus is restored from the germline J gene. This rearrangement joins TRBV7-6 to TRBJ2-1, with 9 nucleotides matching TRBD2. Germline CDR1 SGHVS, CDR2 FNYEAQ. The CDR3 length is 16 residues. With 1 base clipped from V and 8 bases from J, the junction kept 9 bases outside the gene matches. The CDR3 loop is CASSLEACGRVDEQFF. CDR3 bases read: TGTGCCAGCAGCTTAGAGGCGTGCGGGAGGGTCGATGAG.

Points on this clone: The read ends 3 residues before the CDR3 terminus; that terminus is restored from the germline J gene. The chain links TRBV5-1 to TRBJ2-7, with 10 bases that match TRBD2. The germline V gene has CDR1 SGHRS and CDR2 YFSETQ. The CDR3 contains 15 residues. After removal of 4 bases from V and 0 bases from J, the junction contained 4 bases not matched to a gene. The CDR3 sequence: CASSPRTSGSYEQYF. CDR3 DNA, as far as it was read: TGCGCCAGCAGCCCAAGGACTAGCGGCTCCTACGAG. The full variable domain, completed using reference TRBV5-1 and TRBJ2-7, is KAGVTQTPRYLIKTRGQQVTLSCSPISGHRSVSWYQQTPGQGLQFLFEYFSETQRNKGNFPGRFSGRQFSNSRSEMNVSTLELGDSALYLCASSPRTSGSYEQYFGPGTRLTVT.

This clone has ten or more counts. The read terminates 3 residues before the CDR3 end, so the remaining end is supplied by the germline J gene. This sequence joins TRBV19 and TRBJ1-2; 10 bases match TRBD1. This CDR3 has 15 residues. Trimming at V came to 5 bases and at J to 4 bases, leaving 7 bases not matched to a gene. Germline V gene lookup returns CDR1 LNHDA and CDR2 SQIVND (reference sequence). CDR3 residues: CASSADRGLPYGYTF. The DNA read from the CDR3 is TGTGCCAGTAGTGCAGACAGGGGGCTTCCCTATGGC.

This clone was seen ten or more times. Sequencing ends 3 residues short of the CDR3 end; the germline J gene provides the rest. V usage is TRBV7-3 and J usage is TRBJ2-5; D possibly uses TRBD1 or TRBD2 (5 bases each). V was shortened by 5 bases and J by 5 bases, with 12 bases between the two germline ends. Germline V lookup: CDR1 SGHTA, CDR2 FQGTGA. The CDR3 length is 13 residues. This CDR3 is CASSPMRGETQYF. The covered CDR3 bases are TGTGCCAGCAGCCCCATGAGGGGTGAGACC.

This clone was counted a few times. The read gets to within 3 residues of the CDR3 end, and the germline J gene fills in the rest. V and J are TRBV5-1 and TRBJ2-1; a weak D match, TRBD2 (6 bases). V dropped 0 bases and J dropped 6 bases, with 10 bases sitting between them. This CDR3 is built from 14 residues. Germline assignment: CDR1 SGHRS and CDR2 YFSETQ. CDR3 residues: CASSLVAGSNEQFF. CDR3 DNA, as far as it was read: TGCGCCAGCAGCTTGGTGGCGGGGAGCAATGAG.

This clone was counted a few times. Read data end 3 residues before the CDR3 end; the end is taken from the germline J gene. V usage is TRBV7-6 and J usage is TRBJ2-3, with D hard to call. The CDR3 is made up of 12 amino acids. Germline assignment: CDR1 SGHVS and CDR2 FNYEAQ. Trimming pared 3 bases from V and 4 bases from J, leaving 5 bases between. Incomplete CDR3 DNA: TGTGCCAGCAGCTTGGGCCCAGATACG. Encoded protein: CASSLGPDT. The full CDR3 sequence reads CASSLGPDTQYF.

This clone was seen ten or more times. The read falls 3 residues short of the CDR3 end, and the missing part is taken from the germline J gene. The genes are TRBV7-3 and TRBJ2-5; 7 bases are a match to TRBD1. The germline V gene has CDR1 SGHTA and CDR2 FQGTGA. The ends lost 3 bases at V and 3 bases at J; junction bases unmatched: 1. The length of the CDR3 is 13 residues. The CDR3 is CASSFDREETQYF. Partial CDR3 DNA: TGTGCCAGCAGCTTTGACAGGGAAGAGACC.